This paragraph covers one T cell receptor (beta chain) sequence. The sample originates from a study of blood T cell repertoires in COVID-19. As for the study in general: The analysed material was cDNA or gDNA that came from T cells, B-cell-depleted T cells, or PBMCs.

Germline assignment: CDR1 MDHEN and CDR2 SYDVKM. V dropped 1 base and J dropped 0 bases, with 4 bases sitting between them. This CDR3 region has 14 residues. The protocol was immunoSEQ multiplex PCR, while the TCRdb copy is restricted to in-frame clones and leaves out a portion. The table has over 200,000 clones, 86% seen once. V is TRBV28 and J is TRBJ1-3; no firm D call. Material for sequencing was peripheral blood. The receptor comes from a man between 45 and 60 years old with COVID-19, enrolled during active disease. The CDR3: CASSLLYSGNTIYF. CDR3 coding DNA: TGTGCCAGCAGTTTATTATACTCTGGAAACACCATATATTTT.